The 2 T cell receptor beta chains below were found in one sample sequenced in a study of beta chain features in type 1 diabetes. The study's findings and limits: Among patients with Type 1 diabetes, TCRB CDR3s were moderately but significantly shorter in every one of the four CD4+ subsets.

Their antigens are not known. Since all of the isolated RNA was reverse transcribed, expressed TCRB transcripts were what got sequenced. Repertoires were generated with immunoSEQ multiplex PCR, while TCRdb's copy carries only in-frame clones and drops some. The sample holds roughly 700,000 clones, about an eighth seen once. Specimen: naive CD4+ T cells from blood. All receptors come from a man aged 18 to 29 with type 1 diabetes.

This clone turned up a few times. This chain connects TRBV7-6 to TRBJ2-7, with D possibly TRBD1 on 6 matching bases. The V and J ends lost 6 bases and 2 bases respectively, with 14 bases between them. Looked up from germline, CDR1 is SGHVS and CDR2 is FNYEAQ. This CDR3 comprises 14 residues. This chain's CDR3 is CASSPQQGTYEQYF. CDR3 coding DNA: TGTGCCAGCAGTCCGCAACAGGGCACCTACGAGCAGTACTTC.

This clone was counted between two and nine times. The rearrangement links TRBV7-3 to TRBJ2-5, with D possibly matching TRBD2 (6 bases). CDR1 is SGHTA, CDR2 FQGTGA, per germline. This CDR3 has 14 amino acids. Trimming shortened V by 5 bases and J by 4 bases, and 14 bases separated the two germline ends. The CDR3 region is CASSTSGTSETQYF. Here the CDR3 DNA reads TGTGCCAGCAGCACCTCCGGGACTTCAGAGACCCAGTACTTC. The full variable domain, in which reference TRBV7-3 and TRBJ2-5 provide the parts outside the CDR3, is GAGVSQTPSNKVTEKGKYVELRCDPISGHTALYWYRQSLGQGPEFLIYFQGTGAADDSGLPNDRFFAVRPEGSVSTLKIQRTERGDSAVYLCASSTSGTSETQYFGPGTRLLVL.